This section outlines one T cell receptor (beta chain) sequence together with its context. Its antigen is still unknown. CDR1 DFQATT and CDR2 SNEGSKA come from the germline V gene (reference sequence). V was clipped by 7 bases and J by 2 bases, with 8 bases between them. The CDR3 has 11 amino acids. The data belong to a study of cytomegalovirus exposure and HLA in healthy donors. The PCR was carried out with 60 Vbeta primers and 13 Jbeta primers. In the original processing: Unique TCR beta chains numbered around 80 million in a later analysis, with roughly 11 million shared. Using immunoSEQ multiplex PCR, the repertoire was profiled, and TCRdb retains in-frame clones only, with some absent. The V and J calls and clone size come from that table; D and trimming were worked out from the DNA. In the table there are 150,000 to 200,000 clones, approximately 84% of which are singletons. Regarding the study as a whole: Later work associated around 18,000 TCR beta sequences with HLA alleles at 0.05 false discovery rate. When analyzed later, a missense DCLRE1C variant was found to be linked to TCR beta V- and J-gene trimming.

The sample comprised PBMCs. The chain joins TRBV20-1 to TRBJ1-1; D gene ambiguous. This receptor was identified in a woman aged 25 to 45 in good health and CMV-seropositive. CDR3 DNA: TGCAGTGTCGCGCAAAACACTGAAGCTTTCTTT. It encodes CSVAQNTEAFF.